This TCR beta chain was captured in a study of blood T cell repertoires in COVID-19. Whole-study context: The samples span acute and convalescent COVID-19 from the United States, Italy and Spain. Sample material is recorded as cDNA or gDNA derived from T cells, B-cell-depleted T cells, or PBMCs.

The CDR3 is 14 residues long. The J segment lost 4 bases and the V segment lost 6 bases, leaving 8 bases of the junction unmatched. CDR1 is SNHLY, CDR2 FYNNEI, per germline. Authors' analysis steps: Scientists estimated how many nucleated cells there were by amplifying reference gene primers. Sequencing was performed with immunoSEQ multiplex PCR; in TCRdb, only in-frame clones are kept and a portion is missing. Clone size and the V and J calls come from that table; the DNA yielded D and trimming. The sample lists about 160,000 clones; approximately 84% were seen once. V gene TRBV2 combines with J gene TRBJ1-1; 7 nucleotides line up with TRBD1. The sequence was collected from a man between 40 and 49 years old who had recovered from COVID-19. The sequenced material came from peripheral blood. CDR3 loop: CASSEQGWGTEAFF. In DNA, the CDR3 is TGTGCCAGCAGCGAACAGGGGTGGGGCACTGAAGCTTTCTTT.